This T cell receptor beta chain was profiled in a study of T-cell memory formation after mild COVID-19. The authors produced TCR alpha and TCR beta cDNA libraries with sample barcodes and UMIs by 5'RACE using constant-segment primers. TCRdb used MiXCR to reprocess the 5' RACE reads, holding one entry per CDR3 protein. This table holds under 250,000 distinct CDR3 sequences, under 30% found once. Findings of the study overall: Second-wave clones that peaked on day 37 lacked confirmed SARS-CoV-2 specificity.

This clonotype appeared a few times. Its antigen is unknown. Sequencing was performed on PBMCs or a T cell subset sorted from them (not recorded which). The source of this sequence is an adult woman who had mild COVID-19 (a few samples of this study predate the infection). Cell type and time point are not known.

CDR3 DNA: TGCGCCAGCAGCCAAGATCCGGGGGGATGGAAATTCTTC. Protein sequence: CASSQDPGGWKFF. The rearrangement links TRBV4-1 to TRBJ2-1, with 7 bases that match TRBD2. Per the germline V gene, CDR1 is MGHRA and CDR2 is YSYEKL. This CDR3 comprises 13 residues. With V trimmed by 0 bases and J by 16 bases, 9 bases remained unmatched.